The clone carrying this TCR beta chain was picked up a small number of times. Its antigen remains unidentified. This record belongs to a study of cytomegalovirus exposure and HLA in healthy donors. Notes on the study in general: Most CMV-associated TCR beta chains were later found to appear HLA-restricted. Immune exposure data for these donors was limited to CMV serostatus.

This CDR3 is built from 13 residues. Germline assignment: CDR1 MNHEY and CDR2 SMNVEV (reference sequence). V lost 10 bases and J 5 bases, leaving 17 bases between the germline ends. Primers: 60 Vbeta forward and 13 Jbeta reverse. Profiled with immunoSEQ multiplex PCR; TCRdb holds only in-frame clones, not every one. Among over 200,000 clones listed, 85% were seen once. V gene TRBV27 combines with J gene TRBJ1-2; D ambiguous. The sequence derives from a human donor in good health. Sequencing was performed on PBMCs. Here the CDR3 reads CATWAQNRYGYTF. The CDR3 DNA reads TGTGCCACCTGGGCCCAGAATCGGTATGGCTACACCTTC.